What follows describes a single T cell receptor beta chain. The sample comes from a study of cytomegalovirus exposure and HLA in healthy donors. CDR1 is MNHNY and CDR2 is SVGAGI in the germline V gene (reference sequence). The CDR3 has 13 residues. J lost 4 bases, V lost 9 bases, and 7 bases had no gene match. Primers included in the PCR were 60 Vbeta and 13 Jbeta primers. Assay: immunoSEQ multiplex PCR; the TCRdb copy retains only in-frame clones and omits some. The sample consists of around 200,000 clones, roughly 80% of them appearing once. Material for sequencing was PBMCs. The sequence was collected from a man aged 35 to 55 in good health and CMV-seropositive. The chain links TRBV6-6 to TRBJ2-3; 7 bases align to TRBD1. The CDR3 DNA is TGTGCCAGTCTTCGGCAGGGGGCAGATACGCAGTATTTT. It encodes CASLRQGADTQYF.